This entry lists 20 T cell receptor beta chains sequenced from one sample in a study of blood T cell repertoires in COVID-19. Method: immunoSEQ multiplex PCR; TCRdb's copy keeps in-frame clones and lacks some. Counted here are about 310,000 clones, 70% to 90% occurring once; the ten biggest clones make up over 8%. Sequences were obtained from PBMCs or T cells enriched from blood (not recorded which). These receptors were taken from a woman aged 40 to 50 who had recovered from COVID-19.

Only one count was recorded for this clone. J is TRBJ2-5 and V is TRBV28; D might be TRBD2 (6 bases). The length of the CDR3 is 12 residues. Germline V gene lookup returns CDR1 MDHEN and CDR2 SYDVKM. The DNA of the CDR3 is TGTGCAGCAAGCGCTAGCGAAGAGACCCAGTACTTC. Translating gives CAASASEETQYF.

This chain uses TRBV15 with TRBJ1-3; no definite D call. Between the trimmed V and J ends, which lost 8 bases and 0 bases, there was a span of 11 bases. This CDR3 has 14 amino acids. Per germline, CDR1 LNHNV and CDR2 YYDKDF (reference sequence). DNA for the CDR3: TGTGCCACCTCAAACGGGAACTCTGGAAACACCATATATTTT. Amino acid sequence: CATSNGNSGNTIYF.

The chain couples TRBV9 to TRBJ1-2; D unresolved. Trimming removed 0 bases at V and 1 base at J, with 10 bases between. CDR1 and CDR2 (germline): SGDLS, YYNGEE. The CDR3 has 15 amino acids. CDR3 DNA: TGTGCCAGCAGCGTAGGGGGAGACGGTAACTATGGCTACACCTTC. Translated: CASSVGGDGNYGYTF. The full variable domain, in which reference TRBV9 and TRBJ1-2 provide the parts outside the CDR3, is DSGVTQTPKHLITATGQRVTLRCSPRSGDLSVYWYQQSLDQGLQFLIQYYNGEERAKGNILERFSAQQFPDLHSELNLSSLELGDSALYFCASSVGGDGNYGYTFGSGTRLTVV.

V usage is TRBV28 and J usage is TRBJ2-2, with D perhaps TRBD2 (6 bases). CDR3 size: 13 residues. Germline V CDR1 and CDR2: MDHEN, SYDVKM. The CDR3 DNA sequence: TGTGCTCTCAAGGCGGGAATCACCGGGGAGCTGTTTTTT. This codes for CALKAGITGELFF.

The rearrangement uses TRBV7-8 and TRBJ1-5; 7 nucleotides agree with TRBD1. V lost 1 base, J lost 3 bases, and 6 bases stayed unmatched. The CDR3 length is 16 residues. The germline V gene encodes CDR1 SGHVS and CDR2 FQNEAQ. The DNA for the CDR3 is TGTGCCAGCAGCTTAGGGGGACAGCCTTCCAATCAGCCCCAGCATTTT. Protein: CASSLGGQPSNQPQHF. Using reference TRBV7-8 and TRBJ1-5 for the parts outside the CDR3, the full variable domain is GAGVSQSPRYKVAKRGQDVALRCDPISGHVSLFWYQQALGQGPEFLTYFQNEAQLDKSGLPSDRFFAERPEGSVSTLKIQRTQQEDSAVYLCASSLGGQPSNQPQHFGDGTRLSIL.

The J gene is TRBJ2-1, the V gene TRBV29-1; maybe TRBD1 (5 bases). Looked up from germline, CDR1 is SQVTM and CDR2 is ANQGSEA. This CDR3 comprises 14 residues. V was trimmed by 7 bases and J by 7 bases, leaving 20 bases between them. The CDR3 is CSALIPQGRNEQFF. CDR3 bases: TGCAGCGCCTTAATCCCGCAGGGAAGGAATGAGCAGTTCTTC.

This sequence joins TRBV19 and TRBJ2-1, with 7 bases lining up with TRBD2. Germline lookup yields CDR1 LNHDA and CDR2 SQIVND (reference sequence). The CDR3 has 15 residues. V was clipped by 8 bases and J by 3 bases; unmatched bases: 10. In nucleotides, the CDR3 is TGTGCCAGTGTGAAACCGGGACTAAACTACAATGAGCAGTTCTTC. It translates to CASVKPGLNYNEQFF. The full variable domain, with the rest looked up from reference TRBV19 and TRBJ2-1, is DGGITQSPKYLFRKEGQNVTLSCEQNLNHDAMYWYRQDPGQGLRLIYYSQIVNDFQKGDIAEGYSVSREKKESFPLTVTSAQKNPTAFYLCASVKPGLNYNEQFFGPGTRLTVL.

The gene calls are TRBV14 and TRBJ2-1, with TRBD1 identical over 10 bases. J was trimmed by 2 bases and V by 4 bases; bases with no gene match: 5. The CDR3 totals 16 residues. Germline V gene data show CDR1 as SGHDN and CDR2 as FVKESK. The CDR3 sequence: CASSPRQGATYNEQFF. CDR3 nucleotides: TGTGCCAGCAGCCCCCGACAGGGGGCCACCTACAATGAGCAGTTCTTC.

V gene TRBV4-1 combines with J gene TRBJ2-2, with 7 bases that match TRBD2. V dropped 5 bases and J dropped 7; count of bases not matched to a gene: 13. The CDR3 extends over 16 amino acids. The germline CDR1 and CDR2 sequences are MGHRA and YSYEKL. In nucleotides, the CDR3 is TGCGCCAGCAGCGACGGACTAGTGTTGCGGCGCGGGGAGCTGTTTTTT. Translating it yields CASSDGLVLRRGELFF.

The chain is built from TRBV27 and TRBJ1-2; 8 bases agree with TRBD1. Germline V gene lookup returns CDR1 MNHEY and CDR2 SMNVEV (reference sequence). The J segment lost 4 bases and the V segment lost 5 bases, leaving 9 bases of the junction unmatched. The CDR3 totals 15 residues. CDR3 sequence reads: CASSTRTGRTYGYTF. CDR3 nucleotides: TGTGCCAGCAGTACCCGGACAGGGCGAACCTATGGCTACACCTTC.

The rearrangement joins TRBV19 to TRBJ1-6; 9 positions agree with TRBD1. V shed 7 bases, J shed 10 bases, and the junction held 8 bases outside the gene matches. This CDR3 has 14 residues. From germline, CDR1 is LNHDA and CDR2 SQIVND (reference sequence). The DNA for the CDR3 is TGTGCCAGTACGGGGAGGACAGGGGAATCACCCCTCCACTTT. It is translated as CASTGRTGESPLHF.

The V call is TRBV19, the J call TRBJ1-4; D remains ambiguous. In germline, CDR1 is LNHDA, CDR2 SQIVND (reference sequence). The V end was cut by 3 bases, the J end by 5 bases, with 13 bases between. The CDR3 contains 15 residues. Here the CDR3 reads CASSMGVNPNEKLFF. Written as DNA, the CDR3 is TGTGCCAGTAGTATGGGAGTCAACCCAAATGAAAAACTGTTTTTT.

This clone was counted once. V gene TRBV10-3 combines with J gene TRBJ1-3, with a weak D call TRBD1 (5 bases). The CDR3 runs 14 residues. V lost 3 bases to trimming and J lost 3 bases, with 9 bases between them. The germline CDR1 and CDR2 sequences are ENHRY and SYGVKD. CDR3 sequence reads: CAISDRVGGNTIYF. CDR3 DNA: TGTGCCATCAGTGACAGGGTGGGTGGAAACACCATATATTTT.

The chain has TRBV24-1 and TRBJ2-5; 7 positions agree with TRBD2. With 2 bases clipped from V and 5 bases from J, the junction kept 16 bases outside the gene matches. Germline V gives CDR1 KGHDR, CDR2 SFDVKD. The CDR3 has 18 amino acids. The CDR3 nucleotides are TGTGCCACCAGTGATTCTGGACTAGTTGGTCCAAAGGGGGAGACCCAGTACTTC. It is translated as CATSDSGLVGPKGETQYF.

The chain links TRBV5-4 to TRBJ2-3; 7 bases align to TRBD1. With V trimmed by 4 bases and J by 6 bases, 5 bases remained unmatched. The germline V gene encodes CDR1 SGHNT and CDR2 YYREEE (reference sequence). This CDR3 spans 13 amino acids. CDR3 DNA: TGTGCCAGCAGCCTGACAGGGAAGGATACGCAGTATTTT. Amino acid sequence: CASSLTGKDTQYF. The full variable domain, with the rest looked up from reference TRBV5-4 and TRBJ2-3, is ETGVTQSPTHLIKTRGQQVTLRCSSQSGHNTVSWYQQALGQGPQFIFQYYREEENGRGNFPPRFSGLQFPNYSSELNVNALELDDSALYLCASSLTGKDTQYFGPGTRLTVL.

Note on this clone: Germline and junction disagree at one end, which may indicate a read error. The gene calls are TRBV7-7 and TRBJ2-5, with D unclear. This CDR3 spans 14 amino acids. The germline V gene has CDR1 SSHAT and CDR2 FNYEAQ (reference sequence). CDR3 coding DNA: TGTGCTAGCAGCCCCTCCGGGTACCAAGAGACCCAGTACTTC. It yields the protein CASSPSGYQETQYF.

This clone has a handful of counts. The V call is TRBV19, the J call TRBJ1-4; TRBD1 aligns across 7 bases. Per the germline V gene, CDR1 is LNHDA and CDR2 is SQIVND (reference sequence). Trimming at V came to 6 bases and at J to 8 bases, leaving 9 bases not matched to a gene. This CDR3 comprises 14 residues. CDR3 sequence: CASRAGTVDEKLFF. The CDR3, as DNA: TGTGCCAGTAGGGCCGGGACAGTTGACGAAAAACTGTTTTTT.

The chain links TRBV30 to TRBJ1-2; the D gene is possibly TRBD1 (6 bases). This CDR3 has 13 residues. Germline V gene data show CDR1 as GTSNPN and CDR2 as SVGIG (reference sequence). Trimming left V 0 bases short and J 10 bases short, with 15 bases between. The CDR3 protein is CAWSVGRGLDYTF. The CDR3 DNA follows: TGTGCCTGGAGTGTCGGCAGGGGACTAGACTACACCTTC.

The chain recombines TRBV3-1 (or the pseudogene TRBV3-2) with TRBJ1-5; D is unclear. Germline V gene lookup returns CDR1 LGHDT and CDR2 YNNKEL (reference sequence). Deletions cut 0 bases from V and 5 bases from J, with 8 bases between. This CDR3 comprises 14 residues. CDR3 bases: TGTGCCAGCAGCCAAGACAGCGTTTATCAGCCCCAGCATTTT. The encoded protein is CASSQDSVYQPQHF.

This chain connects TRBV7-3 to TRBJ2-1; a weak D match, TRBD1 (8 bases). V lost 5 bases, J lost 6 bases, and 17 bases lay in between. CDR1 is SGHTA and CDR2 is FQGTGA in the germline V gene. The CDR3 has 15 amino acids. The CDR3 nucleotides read TGTGCCAGCAGCCTTACGGACAGGGAGGGCAATGAGCAGTTCTTC. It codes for CASSLTDREGNEQFF.